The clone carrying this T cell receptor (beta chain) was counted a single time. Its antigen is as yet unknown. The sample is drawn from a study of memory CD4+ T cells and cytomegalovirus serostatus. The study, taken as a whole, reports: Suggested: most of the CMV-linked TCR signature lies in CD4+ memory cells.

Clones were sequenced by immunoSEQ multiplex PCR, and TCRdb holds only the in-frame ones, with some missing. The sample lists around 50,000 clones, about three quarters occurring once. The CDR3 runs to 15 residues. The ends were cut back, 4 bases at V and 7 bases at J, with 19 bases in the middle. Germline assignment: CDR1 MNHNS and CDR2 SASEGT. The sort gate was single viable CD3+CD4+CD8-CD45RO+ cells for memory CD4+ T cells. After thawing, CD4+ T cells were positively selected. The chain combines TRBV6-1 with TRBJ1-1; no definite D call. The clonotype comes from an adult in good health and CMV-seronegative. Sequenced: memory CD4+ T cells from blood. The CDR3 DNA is TGTGCCAGCAGTGCCCTCGGGGTCTCCCTCCGTGAAGCTTTCTTT. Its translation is CASSALGVSLREAFF.